This T cell receptor (beta chain) was sequenced for a study of shared clonotypes between healthy human individuals. Findings and caveats of the study: Measured sharing among donors was expected to vary with sequencing depth.

The CDR3 runs 14 residues. CDR1 is SGHRS, CDR2 YFSETQ, per germline. The ends were cut back, 7 bases at V and 9 bases at J, with 20 bases in the middle. A split of CD4+ cells into CD45RA+ naive and CD45RA-negative memory subsets was performed. Sequenced by immunoSEQ multiplex PCR; TCRdb stores in-frame clones only, minus some. This table holds hundreds of thousands of clones, roughly 95% found once. This clone was counted a single time. Its matching antigen is unknown. The J gene is TRBJ2-1, the V gene TRBV5-1; D remains unclear. The clonotype originates from a woman in her twenties or thirties in good health. The sample taken for sequencing was naive CD4+ T cells sorted from blood. Subset noted: CD45RA+ positively selected. In nucleotides, the CDR3 is TGCGCCAGCGGCCTTCTAGAAGTTGGTAGTGAGCAGTTCTTC. Protein sequence: CASGLLEVGSEQFF.